The rows below give T cell receptor beta chains drawn from one sample of a study of cytomegalovirus exposure and HLA in healthy donors. The data were produced by immunoSEQ multiplex PCR, yet TCRdb's version contains in-frame clones alone and is incomplete. The sample shows 60,000 to 70,000 clones, 65% to 80% of them seen only once. The specimen sequenced was PBMCs. Receptors were obtained from a man between 35 and 55 years old in good health and CMV-seropositive. The CDR3 runs from the conserved cysteine through the conserved F or W. D genes are given only for firm matches. Only some rows state a clone size, as once, few, many or a class for expanded clones.

j_gene,abundance,v_gene,d_gene,CDR3aa,CDR3nt
TRBJ2-7,.,TRBV7-9,.,CASSLRDKNSYEQYF,TGTGCCAGCAGCTTAAGGGACAAAAACTCCTACGAGCAGTACTTC
TRBJ2-7,.,TRBV5-4,.,CASSPWQGSHEQYF,TGTGCCAGCAGCCCATGGCAGGGGTCCCACGAGCAGTACTTC
TRBJ2-1,.,TRBV2,TRBD2,CASTGLAGRNEQFF,TGTGCCAGCACCGGACTAGCGGGGAGGAATGAGCAGTTCTTC
TRBJ1-1,.,TRBV5-1,.,CASSFGQGKGEAFF,TGCGCCAGCAGCTTTGGGCAGGGGAAAGGTGAAGCTTTCTTT
TRBJ2-7,medium-sized,TRBV30,TRBD2,CAWDSGSSYEQYF,TGTGCCTGGGATAGCGGGAGCTCCTACGAGCAGTACTTC
TRBJ2-7,.,TRBV7-9,TRBD1,CASSAGQGIDEQYF,TGTGCCAGCAGCGCCGGACAGGGAATAGACGAGCAGTACTTC
TRBJ2-1,.,TRBV29-1,.,CSVARVNEQFF,TGCAGCGTTGCCAGGGTGAATGAGCAGTTCTTC
TRBJ2-5,.,TRBV7-3,.,CASSLAGLPGTQYF,TGTGCCAGCAGCTTAGCCGGACTTCCCGGGACCCAGTACTTC
TRBJ2-5,.,TRBV7-9,.,CASSPRTAQETQYF,TGTGCCAGCAGCCCTAGGACTGCCCAAGAGACCCAGTACTTC
TRBJ2-1,few,TRBV5-1,.,CASSLRGLDYNEQFF,TGCGCCAGCAGCTTGAGGGGTTTGGACTACAATGAGCAGTTCTTC
TRBJ2-5,.,TRBV6-5,.,CASSYGTGGHQETQYF,TGTGCCAGCAGTTACGGCACCGGGGGGCACCAAGAGACCCAGTACTTC
TRBJ1-6,once,TRBV30,.,CAWARGLSSYNSPLHF,TGTGCCTGGGCCAGGGGATTGAGCTCCTATAATTCACCCCTCCACTTT
TRBJ2-5,.,TRBV2,TRBD1,CASSRGRSETQYF,TGTGCCAGCAGTAGGGGGCGCTCGGAGACCCAGTACTTC
TRBJ1-2,.,TRBV4-1,.,CASSPRSRGYYGYTF,TGCGCCAGCAGCCCTCGCTCGCGAGGGTACTATGGCTACACCTTC
TRBJ2-5,.,TRBV7-9,TRBD1,CASSRTGVQETQYF,TGTGCCAGCAGCCGCACAGGGGTGCAAGAGACCCAGTACTTC
TRBJ2-5,.,TRBV9,TRBD1,CASSVGGRGTQETQYF,TGTGCCAGCAGCGTAGGTGGCAGGGGGACCCAAGAGACCCAGTACTTC
TRBJ1-5,few,TRBV15,.,CATSSWNRNQPQHF,TGTGCCACCAGCAGCTGGAACAGAAATCAGCCCCAGCATTTT
TRBJ1-2,.,TRBV7-9,.,CSSSFSDRRSGGYTF,TGTTCCAGCAGCTTTTCCGACAGGCGCTCGGGAGGCTACACCTTC
TRBJ2-3,.,TRBV7-7,TRBD2,CASSPGLAGEDTQYF,TGTGCTAGCAGCCCCGGACTAGCGGGGGAAGATACGCAGTATTTT
TRBJ1-6,.,TRBV19,TRBD1,CASSTGQGASPLHF,TGTGCCAGTAGTACCGGACAGGGGGCATCACCCCTCCACTTT
TRBJ2-5,.,TRBV27,.,CASSSGLRETQYF,TGTGCCAGCAGTTCCGGACTACGAGAGACCCAGTACTTC
TRBJ2-5,few,TRBV10-3,TRBD2,CAITPTYGGGQETQYF,TGTGCCATCACCCCGACATACGGCGGGGGACAAGAGACCCAGTACTTC
TRBJ1-1,.,TRBV18,.,CASSPSDTSSEAFF,TGTGCCAGCTCACCATCGGACACATCTTCGGAAGCTTTCTTT
TRBJ1-4,.,TRBV9,TRBD1,CASSREPQGAGEKLFF,TGTGCCAGCAGCAGAGAACCACAGGGGGCAGGGGAAAAACTGTTTTTT
TRBJ1-2,.,TRBV15,TRBD1,CATSRNRGLKGGYTF,TGTGCCACCAGCAGAAACAGGGGCCTCAAGGGTGGCTACACCTTC
TRBJ2-2,.,TRBV9,TRBD1,CASSVLGQGAGELFF,TGTGCCAGCAGCGTACTGGGACAGGGGGCCGGGGAGCTGTTTTTT
TRBJ1-1,.,TRBV9,.,CASSFRQNTEAFF,TGTGCCAGCAGCTTCAGACAGAACACTGAAGCTTTCTTT
TRBJ2-3,.,TRBV27,TRBD1,CASRSTGAGTDTQYF,TGTGCCAGCCGGTCGACAGGGGCTGGCACAGATACGCAGTATTTT